These 14 T cell receptor beta chains were all obtained from the same sample, sequenced in a study of graft-versus-host responses after intestinal transplantation. Profiled with immunoSEQ multiplex PCR; TCRdb holds only in-frame clones, not every one. The repertoire holds 45,000 to 55,000 clones, with 90% to 95% as singletons. The specimen comprised PBMCs, sampled about 800 days after a first intestinal transplant, on the day of a second. The receptors originated from a human patient who received an intestinal transplant, so some T cells may come from the graft donor.

V usage is TRBV5-1 and J usage is TRBJ2-7, with D perhaps TRBD1 or TRBD2 (6 bases each). The CDR3 is 14 residues long. Germline V gives CDR1 SGHRS, CDR2 YFSETQ. V was cut by 3 bases and J by 5 bases, with 15 bases left in between. In DNA form, the CDR3 reads TGCGCCAGCAGCTCTGGACGGGGGCGGGACGAGCAGTACTTC. This gives the protein CASSSGRGRDEQYF.

The gene calls are TRBV9 and TRBJ1-6, with 7 bases lining up with TRBD1. This CDR3 contains 16 residues. After removal of 4 bases from V and 6 bases from J, the junction contained 10 bases not matched to a gene. Germline CDR1 SGDLS, CDR2 YYNGEE. The CDR3 DNA reads as TGTGCCAGCAGCTCCGGGACAGTTTATCCTAATTCACCCCTCCACTTT. It is translated as CASSSGTVYPNSPLHF.

The count of this clone is one. J is TRBJ2-2 and V is TRBV11-2, with D perhaps matching TRBD1 (6 bases). The CDR3 is 15 amino acids. Trimming left V 6 bases short and J 7 bases short, with 18 bases between. The germline V gene encodes CDR1 SGHAT and CDR2 FQNNGV. The CDR3 is CASSQTSGGIGELFF. The CDR3 nucleotides are TGTGCCAGCAGTCAGACCTCTGGGGGCATCGGGGAGCTGTTTTTT.

The chain couples TRBV14 to TRBJ2-5; D might be TRBD1 (6 bases). From germline, CDR1 is SGHDN and CDR2 FVKESK. V was trimmed by 7 bases and J by 3 bases, leaving 24 bases between them. The CDR3 length is 17 residues. CDR3 sequence reads: CASIGRTVQGRKETQYF. The CDR3 DNA sequence: TGTGCCAGCATTGGGCGGACAGTTCAGGGGCGAAAAGAGACCCAGTACTTC.

This chain uses TRBV19 with TRBJ2-7; D may be TRBD2 (5 bases). The CDR3 loop spans 10 amino acids. Trimming stripped 10 bases from V and 4 bases from J, with 8 bases between. Germline V CDR1 and CDR2: LNHDA, SQIVND (reference sequence). The chain's CDR3 is CATGDYEQYF. CDR3 coding DNA: TGTGCCACCGGGGATTACGAGCAGTACTTC.

The chain is built from TRBV7-3 and TRBJ2-1; 10 positions match TRBD1. This CDR3 comprises 13 residues. V lost 8 bases to trimming and J lost 5 bases; unmatched junction nucleotides: 3. CDR1 and CDR2 from the germline V gene are SGHTA and FQGTGA. The CDR3: CASGQGGHNEQFF. The CDR3 bases are TGTGCCAGCGGACAGGGGGGACACAATGAGCAGTTCTTC.

The J gene is TRBJ1-2, the V gene TRBV5-1, with TRBD1 as a possible D gene (5 bases). CDR1 and CDR2 from the germline V gene are SGHRS and YFSETQ. With 4 bases removed from V and 2 bases from J, the gap between germline ends came to 21 bases. The CDR3 loop spans 17 amino acids. DNA for the CDR3: TGCGCCAGCAGCGCGGACCCATTCAAAGACAGAAACTATGGCTACACCTTC. It specifies CASSADPFKDRNYGYTF.

This rearrangement joins TRBV5-1 to TRBJ1-1; TRBD1 agrees at 8 bases. The CDR3 has 16 amino acids. Germline V gives CDR1 SGHRS, CDR2 YFSETQ. Trimming at V came to 2 bases and at J to 0 bases, leaving 6 bases not matched to a gene. The CDR3 loop reads CASSLGTGYMNTEAFF. The CDR3 coding sequence is TGCGCCAGCAGCTTAGGGACAGGCTATATGAACACTGAAGCTTTCTTT.

In nucleotides, the CDR3 is TGTGCCTGGTACCGGGACAGTGGGTTTGGCTACACCTTC. It encodes CAWYRDSGFGYTF. The rearrangement uses TRBV30 and TRBJ1-2; 7 nucleotides align to TRBD1. This CDR3 has 13 amino acids. Germline-derived CDR1 and CDR2 are GTSNPN and SVGIG (reference sequence). The V segment lost 5 bases and the J segment 7 bases; nucleotides outside the gene matches: 10.

The chain links TRBV4-1 to TRBJ1-4, with 8 positions matching TRBD1. V was clipped by 1 base and J by 5 bases; unmatched bases: 0. The germline CDR1 and CDR2 sequences are MGHRA and YSYEKL. The CDR3 runs to 14 residues. CDR3 DNA sequence: TGCGCCAGCAGCCAAGGGACAGGGAATGAAAAACTGTTTTTT. As protein: CASSQGTGNEKLFF.

Points on this clone: In the same sample, other DNA sequences code for this CDR3. The genes are TRBV11-1 and TRBJ2-4, with 9 bases fitting TRBD2. This CDR3 region has 16 residues. Trimming cost V 2 bases and J 6 bases; bases outside gene matches: 8. Germline-derived CDR1 and CDR2 are SGHAT and FQDESV (reference sequence). CDR3 bases: TGTGCCAGCAGCTTACAGGCGGGAGGGCCTGGAAACATTCAGTACTTC. Translating gives CASSLQAGGPGNIQYF.

V gene TRBV27 combines with J gene TRBJ2-5, with 8 bases matching TRBD2. CDR3 length: 12 residues. Unmatched junction bases numbered 6, after V lost 8 bases and J lost 7 bases. The germline V gene has CDR1 MNHEY and CDR2 SMNVEV (reference sequence). Here the CDR3 reads CASGGLVGTQYF. The CDR3 DNA reads TGTGCCAGCGGGGGACTAGTTGGGACCCAGTACTTC.

This clone was detected once. V is TRBV6-5 and J is TRBJ2-7, with a possible D match to TRBD2 (5 bases). Trimming took 5 bases from V and 0 from J, leaving 11 bases between them. CDR3 size: 14 residues. Germline loops: CDR1 MNHEY, CDR2 SVGAGI. CDR3 bases: TGTGCCAGCAGTGAACCGGGATCCTCCTACGAGCAGTACTTC. Its translation is CASSEPGSSYEQYF.

The J gene is TRBJ2-7, the V gene TRBV6-6, with D possibly TRBD1 on 7 matching bases. CDR1 and CDR2 (germline): MNHNY, SVGAGI (reference sequence). V lost 4 bases to trimming and J lost 0 bases, with 13 bases between them. The CDR3 sequence is 15 residues long. In DNA form, the CDR3 reads TGTGCCAGCAGTTCCCGCGGGACAGCCTCCTACGAGCAGTACTTC. It specifies CASSSRGTASYEQYF.